The present T cell receptor beta chain was sequenced within a study of blood T cell repertoires in COVID-19. The assay was immunoSEQ multiplex PCR, and TCRdb's table has in-frame clones only and misses some. This sample has 150,000 to 200,000 clones, with roughly 82% found just once. V lost 0 bases and J lost 1, with 4 bases in between. The CDR3 covers 13 residues. The material sequenced was peripheral blood. V and J are TRBV5-3 and TRBJ1-1; no clear D gene. TRBV5-3 counts as an open reading frame of uncertain function. This clonotype was sampled from a woman aged 55-70 years with COVID-19, enrolled during active disease. In DNA form, the CDR3 reads TGTGCCAGAAGCTTGGTCGGGAACACTGAAGCTTTCTTT. Residues: CARSLVGNTEAFF.